Below, 17 T cell receptor beta chains from the same sample are listed, as sequenced in a study of blood T cell repertoires in COVID-19. Libraries were prepared by immunoSEQ multiplex PCR; TCRdb keeps only in-frame clonotypes and omits some of them. The sample consists of fewer than 250,000 clones, about 91% of them appearing once. The sequenced sample consisted of PBMCs or T cells enriched from blood (not recorded which). Every receptor here comes from a woman aged 45-60 years with acute COVID-19.

This clone was counted only a few times. The V and J genes are TRBV28 and TRBJ1-1, with a possible D match to TRBD1 (5 bases). The germline CDR1 and CDR2 sequences are MDHEN and SYDVKM. V gave up 6 bases and J gave up 2 bases, with 10 bases separating them. The CDR3 runs 13 residues. The CDR3 nucleotides are TGTGCCAGCAGAATTAGGGGAAACACTGAAGCTTTCTTT. Amino acid sequence: CASRIRGNTEAFF. Looking up the rest from reference TRBV28 and TRBJ1-1 gives the full variable domain: DVKVTQSSRYLVKRTGEKVFLECVQDMDHENMFWYRQDPGLGLRLIYFSYDVKMKEKGDIPEGYSVSREKKERFSLILESASTNQTSMYLCASRIRGNTEAFFGQGTRLTVV.

As for this clone: The sample carries other DNA sequences with the same CDR3. The V and J genes are TRBV29-1 and TRBJ1-1; TRBD1 matches at 9 bases. From germline, CDR1 is SQVTM and CDR2 ANQGSEA. With 5 bases clipped from V and 2 bases from J, the junction kept 3 bases outside the gene matches. The CDR3 has 13 residues. CDR3 coding DNA: TGCAGCGTTCGAACAGGGGGCAACACTGAAGCTTTCTTT. Its translation is CSVRTGGNTEAFF. The variable domain in full, with the rest retrieved from reference TRBV29-1 and TRBJ1-1, is SAVISQKPSRDICQRGTSLTIQCQVDSQVTMMFWYRQQPGQSLTLIATANQGSEATYESGFVIDKFPISRPNLTFSTLTVSNMSPEDSSIYLCSVRTGGNTEAFFGQGTRLTVV.

V usage is TRBV7-9 and J usage is TRBJ2-7; D unclear. The CDR3 has 11 amino acids. Germline V gives CDR1 SEHNR, CDR2 FQNEAQ (reference sequence). Trimming pared 5 bases from V and 5 bases from J, leaving 7 bases between. The CDR3 bases are TGTGCCAGCAGCCTACTAAACGAGCAGTACTTC. Protein: CASSLLNEQYF.

The CDR3: CASRGDRGASYEQYF. The CDR3, as DNA: TGTGCCAGCAGGGGTGACAGGGGAGCGTCCTACGAGCAGTACTTC. The J gene is TRBJ2-7, the V gene TRBV21-1; no DNA check was done on the table's D call, TRBD1. TRBV21-1 is a pseudogene segment. The CDR3 is made up of 15 amino acids.

This chain connects TRBV7-8 to TRBJ2-1, with D possibly being TRBD2 (6 bases). Trimming took off 8 bases at V and 1 base at J, with 21 bases between the two ends. CDR1 SGHVS and CDR2 FQNEAQ come from the germline V gene. The CDR3 has 17 residues. In nucleotides, the CDR3 is TGTGCCAGCGGCCGAGGTGGGGGGACCTTATCCTACAATGAGCAGTTCTTC. This gives the protein CASGRGGGTLSYNEQFF.

The rearrangement joins TRBV7-9 to TRBJ1-6; D possibly corresponds to TRBD1 (6 bases). The CDR3 length is 14 residues. CDR1 is SEHNR, CDR2 FQNEAQ, per germline (reference sequence). Trimming pared 3 bases from V and 7 bases from J, leaving 10 bases between. DNA of the CDR3: TGTGCCAGCAGCTTGGGGGCGAGGAATTCACCCCTCCACTTT. Translating gives CASSLGARNSPLHF.

This chain uses TRBV19 with TRBJ2-7; 7 bases map to TRBD2. The CDR3 consists of 15 residues. The V gene end was trimmed by 3 bases and the J gene end by 2 bases; junction bases not matched to a gene: 7. Germline V gene sequence: CDR1 LNHDA, CDR2 SQIVND (reference sequence). CDR3 protein: CASSIQTSPTYEQYF. The CDR3 bases are TGTGCCAGTAGTATTCAGACTAGCCCGACCTACGAGCAGTACTTC.

V and J are TRBV3-1 (or the pseudogene TRBV3-2) and TRBJ2-5; a weak D match, TRBD1 (5 bases). The length of the CDR3 is 16 residues. V lost 1 base and J lost 4, with 16 bases in between. Germline V CDR1 and CDR2: LGHDT, YNNKEL (reference sequence). CDR3: CASSQGGWNTSETQYF. In nucleotides, the CDR3 is TGTGCCAGCAGCCAAGGGGGCTGGAATACGTCAGAGACCCAGTACTTC.

This rearrangement joins TRBV20-1 to TRBJ1-1; possible D gene TRBD1, 5 bases. From germline, CDR1 is DFQATT and CDR2 SNEGSKA (reference sequence). Trimming stripped 7 bases from V and 1 base from J, with 7 bases between. The CDR3 contains 11 residues. The chain's CDR3 is CSVGQNTEAFF. CDR3 DNA: TGCAGTGTAGGACAGAACACTGAAGCTTTCTTT.

This sequence joins TRBV4-1 and TRBJ2-3; 8 bases are a match to TRBD2. Looked up from germline, CDR1 is MGHRA and CDR2 is YSYEKL. CDR3 length equals 16 residues. The V and J ends lost 6 bases and 0 bases, in that order; junction bases with no gene match: 8. This CDR3 reads CASSFGGGRSTDTQYF. DNA for the CDR3: TGCGCCAGCAGTTTCGGGGGGGGGCGCAGCACAGATACGCAGTATTTT.

The V gene is TRBV28, the J gene TRBJ2-6; 8 bases fit TRBD2. CDR3 length: 18 amino acids. With 4 bases clipped from V and 4 bases from J, the junction kept 12 bases outside the gene matches. Germline-derived CDR1 and CDR2 are MDHEN and SYDVKM. This chain's CDR3 is CASSSYGGGLGGANVLTF. In DNA form, the CDR3 reads TGTGCCAGCAGTTCCTACGGCGGGGGGCTCGGAGGGGCCAACGTCCTGACTTTC.

This rearrangement joins TRBV4-1 to TRBJ1-1; 8 positions match TRBD1. In germline, CDR1 is MGHRA, CDR2 YSYEKL. The CDR3 consists of 16 residues. V trimming: 1 base; J trimming: 3 bases; junction bases outside the gene matches: 7. The CDR3, as DNA: TGCGCCAGCAGCCAAGGATTCGTGGGACAGGACACTGAAGCTTTCTTT. The encoded protein is CASSQGFVGQDTEAFF.

This clone was seen a single time. The chain carries TRBV7-6 and TRBJ1-1, with 8 bases that match TRBD1. J was trimmed by 1 base and V by 5 bases; bases with no gene match: 6. The CDR3 extends over 15 amino acids. Germline V gene data show CDR1 as SGHVS and CDR2 as FNYEAQ. CDR3 sequence: CASSPRTGTNTEAFF. The CDR3 DNA sequence: TGTGCCAGCAGCCCCCGGACAGGGACGAACACTGAAGCTTTCTTT.

The chain recombines TRBV12-3 or TRBV12-4 with TRBJ1-1; no firm D call. CDR3 length: 13 residues. Trimming removed 7 bases from V and 2 bases from J, with 11 bases in between. This chain's CDR3 is CASTPGLNTEAFF. DNA for the CDR3: TGTGCCAGCACCCCAGGCCTAAACACTGAAGCTTTCTTT.

The chain links TRBV7-9 to TRBJ1-2, with 7 bases aligning to TRBD1. CDR1 and CDR2 (germline): SEHNR, FQNEAQ (reference sequence). This CDR3 contains 12 residues. Trimming cost V 5 bases and J 6 bases; bases outside gene matches: 3. This chain's CDR3 is CASSPRGNGYTF. The CDR3 DNA sequence: TGTGCCAGCAGCCCCAGGGGGAATGGCTACACCTTC.

The chain couples TRBV30 to TRBJ2-1; D perhaps matches TRBD1 (5 bases). The germline CDR1 and CDR2 sequences are GTSNPN and SVGIG (reference sequence). The V and J ends lost 2 bases and 6 bases respectively, with 11 bases between them. The CDR3 covers 13 residues. As DNA, the CDR3 is TGTGCCTGGAGTTCCGACAGACCCAATGAGCAGTTCTTC. This sequence encodes CAWSSDRPNEQFF.

J is TRBJ1-1 and V is TRBV7-2; TRBD1 is a possible D gene (5 bases). This CDR3 region has 13 residues. The V gene's germline CDR1 is SGHTA and CDR2 FQGNSA. The V end was cut by 2 bases, the J end by 1 base, with 5 bases between. CDR3: CASSLTGNTEAFF. The CDR3 DNA is TGTGCCAGCAGCTTAACAGGGAACACTGAAGCTTTCTTT.